This note documents a single T cell receptor (beta chain) sequence. The CDR3 sequence is 14 residues long. The V gene end was trimmed by 4 bases and the J gene end by 6 bases; junction bases not matched to a gene: 3. The germline V gene encodes CDR1 SGHTA and CDR2 FQGTGA. How the authors handled the data: How many nucleated cells were present was estimated from reference gene primer amplification. Profiling relied on immunoSEQ multiplex PCR, and the TCRdb table lists in-frame clones only, not all of them. Clone size and the V and J calls come from that table; the DNA yielded D and trimming. The repertoire includes fewer than 200,000 clones, approximately 87% of them detected once, and approximately 0.88% sits in the top ten. The data derive from a study of blood T cell repertoires in COVID-19. Study-wide background: Both acute and convalescent COVID-19 samples were obtained from the United States, Italy and Spain. In each case, the material was cDNA or gDNA derived from T cells, B-cell-depleted T cells, or PBMCs.

V gene TRBV7-3 combines with J gene TRBJ2-2; 9 bases match TRBD1. Sequenced: peripheral blood. The TCR was taken from a woman under 30 who had recovered from COVID-19. Here the CDR3 DNA reads TGTGCCAGCAGCTGGGACAGGGAATCCGGGGAGCTGTTTTTT. It specifies CASSWDRESGELFF.